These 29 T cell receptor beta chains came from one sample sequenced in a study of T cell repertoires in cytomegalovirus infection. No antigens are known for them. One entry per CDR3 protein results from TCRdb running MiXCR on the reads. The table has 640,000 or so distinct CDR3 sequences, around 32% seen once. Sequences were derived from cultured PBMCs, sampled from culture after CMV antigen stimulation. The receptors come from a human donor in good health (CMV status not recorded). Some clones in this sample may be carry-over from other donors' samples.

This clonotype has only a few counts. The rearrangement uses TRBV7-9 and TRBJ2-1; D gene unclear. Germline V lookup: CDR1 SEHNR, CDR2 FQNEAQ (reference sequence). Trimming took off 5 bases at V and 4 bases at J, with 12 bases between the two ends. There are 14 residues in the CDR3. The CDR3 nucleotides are TGTGCCAGCAGCCCGCGGACGGCATACAATGAGCAGTTCTTC. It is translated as CASSPRTAYNEQFF.

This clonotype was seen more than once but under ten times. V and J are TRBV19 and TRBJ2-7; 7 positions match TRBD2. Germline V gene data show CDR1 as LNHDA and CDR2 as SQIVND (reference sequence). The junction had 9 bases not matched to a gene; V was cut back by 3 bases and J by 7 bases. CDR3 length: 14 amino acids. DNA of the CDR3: TGTGCCAGTAGTATTTCCGCGGGAGCGTCTGAGCAGTACTTC. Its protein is CASSISAGASEQYF.

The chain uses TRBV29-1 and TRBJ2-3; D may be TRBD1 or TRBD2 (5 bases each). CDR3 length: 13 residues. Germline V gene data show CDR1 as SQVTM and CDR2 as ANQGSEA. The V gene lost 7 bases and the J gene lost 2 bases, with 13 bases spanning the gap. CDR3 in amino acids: CSAGPQNTDTQYF. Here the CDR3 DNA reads TGCAGCGCGGGGCCCCAAAACACAGATACGCAGTATTTT.

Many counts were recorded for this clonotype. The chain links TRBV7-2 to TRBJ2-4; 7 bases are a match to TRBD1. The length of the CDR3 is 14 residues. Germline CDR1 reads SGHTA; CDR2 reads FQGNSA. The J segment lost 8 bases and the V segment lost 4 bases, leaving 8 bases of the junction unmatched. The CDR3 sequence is CASSSQGVLDIQYF. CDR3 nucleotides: TGTGCCAGCAGCTCCCAGGGGGTATTGGACATTCAGTACTTC.

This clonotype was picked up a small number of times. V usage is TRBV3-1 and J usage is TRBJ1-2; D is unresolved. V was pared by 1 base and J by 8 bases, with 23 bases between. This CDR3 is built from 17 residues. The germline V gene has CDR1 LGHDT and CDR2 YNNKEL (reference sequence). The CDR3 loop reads CASSQASWGRPTRGYTF. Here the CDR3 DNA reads TGTGCCAGCAGCCAAGCCAGCTGGGGTAGGCCTACTAGGGGCTACACCTTC.

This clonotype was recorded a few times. The CDR3 reads CASRRDGTRLDEQYF. In nucleotides, the CDR3 is TGTGCCAGCAGAAGAGACGGGACACGGCTCGACGAGCAGTACTTC. The chain is built from TRBV11-2 and TRBJ2-7; TRBD1 is a possible D gene (6 bases). The CDR3 spans 15 residues. Trimming pared 6 bases from V and 5 bases from J, leaving 20 bases between. CDR1 is SGHAT and CDR2 is FQNNGV in the germline V gene.

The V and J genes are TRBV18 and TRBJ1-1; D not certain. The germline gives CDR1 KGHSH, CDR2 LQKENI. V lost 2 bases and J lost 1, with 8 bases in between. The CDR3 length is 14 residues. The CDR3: CASSPFDTNTEAFF. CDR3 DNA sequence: TGTGCCAGCTCACCATTTGACACGAACACTGAAGCTTTCTTT.

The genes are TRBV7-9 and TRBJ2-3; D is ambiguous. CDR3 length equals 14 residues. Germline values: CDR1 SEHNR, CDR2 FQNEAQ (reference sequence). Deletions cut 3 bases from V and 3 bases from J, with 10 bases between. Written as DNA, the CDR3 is TGTGCCAGCAGCTTCAACGGGCCTACAGATACGCAGTATTTT. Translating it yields CASSFNGPTDTQYF. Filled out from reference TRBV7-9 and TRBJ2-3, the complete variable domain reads DTGVSQNPRHKITKRGQNVTFRCDPISEHNRLYWYRQTLGQGPEFLTYFQNEAQLEKSRLLSDRFSAERPKGSFSTLEIQRTEQGDSAMYLCASSFNGPTDTQYFGPGTRLTVL.

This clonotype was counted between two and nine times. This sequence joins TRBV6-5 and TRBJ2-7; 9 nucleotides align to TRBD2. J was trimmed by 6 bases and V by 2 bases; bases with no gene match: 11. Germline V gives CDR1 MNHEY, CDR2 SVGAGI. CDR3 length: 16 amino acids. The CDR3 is CASSYTQLAGRGEQYF. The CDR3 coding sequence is TGTGCCAGCAGTTACACACAACTAGCGGGCCGGGGCGAGCAGTACTTC.

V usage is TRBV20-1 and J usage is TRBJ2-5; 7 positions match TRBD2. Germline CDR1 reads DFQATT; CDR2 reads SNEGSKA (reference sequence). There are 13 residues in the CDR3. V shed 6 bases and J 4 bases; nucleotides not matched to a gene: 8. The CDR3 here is CSADPGGSETQYF. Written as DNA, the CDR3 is TGCAGTGCCGATCCCGGGGGGTCAGAGACCCAGTACTTC.

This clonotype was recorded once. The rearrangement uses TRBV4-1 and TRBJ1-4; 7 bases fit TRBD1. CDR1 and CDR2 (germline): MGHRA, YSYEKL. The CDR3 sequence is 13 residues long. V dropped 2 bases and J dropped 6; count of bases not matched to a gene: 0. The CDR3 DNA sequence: TGCGCCAGCAGCCAAACAGGGGATGAAAAACTGTTTTTT. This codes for CASSQTGDEKLFF.

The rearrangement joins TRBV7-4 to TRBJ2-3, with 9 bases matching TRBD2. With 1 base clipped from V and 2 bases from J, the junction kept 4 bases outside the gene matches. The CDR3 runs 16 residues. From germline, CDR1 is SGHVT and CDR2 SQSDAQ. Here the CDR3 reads CASSLDPSGNTDTQYF. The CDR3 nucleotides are TGTGCCAGCAGCTTAGATCCTAGCGGGAACACAGATACGCAGTATTTT.

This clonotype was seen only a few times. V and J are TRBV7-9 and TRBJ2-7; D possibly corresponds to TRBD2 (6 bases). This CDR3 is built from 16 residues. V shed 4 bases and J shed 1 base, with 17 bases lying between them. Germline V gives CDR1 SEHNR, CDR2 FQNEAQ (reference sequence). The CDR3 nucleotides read TGTGCCAGCAGCTATAGTGTGCGGGACCATTCCTACGAGCAGTACTTC. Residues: CASSYSVRDHSYEQYF.

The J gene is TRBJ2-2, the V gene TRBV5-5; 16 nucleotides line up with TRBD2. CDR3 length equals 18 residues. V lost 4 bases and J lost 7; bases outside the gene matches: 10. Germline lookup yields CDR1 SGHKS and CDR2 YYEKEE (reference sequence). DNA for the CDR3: TGTGCCAGCAGCAGAGGGACTAGCGGGGGGGCCTTTGGCGGGGAGCTGTTTTTT. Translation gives CASSRGTSGGAFGGELFF.

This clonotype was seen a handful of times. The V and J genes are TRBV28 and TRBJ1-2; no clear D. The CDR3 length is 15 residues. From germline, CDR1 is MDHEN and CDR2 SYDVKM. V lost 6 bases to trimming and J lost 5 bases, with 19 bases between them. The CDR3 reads CASREKTRVVYGYTF. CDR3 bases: TGTGCCAGCAGGGAAAAGACCCGGGTCGTTTATGGCTACACCTTC.

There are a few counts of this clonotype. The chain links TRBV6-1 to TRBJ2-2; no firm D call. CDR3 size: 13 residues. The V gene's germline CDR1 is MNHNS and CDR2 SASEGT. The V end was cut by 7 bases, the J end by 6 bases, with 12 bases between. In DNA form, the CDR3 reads TGTGCCAGCACCTCAAACTACCCCGGGGAGCTGTTTTTT. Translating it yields CASTSNYPGELFF.

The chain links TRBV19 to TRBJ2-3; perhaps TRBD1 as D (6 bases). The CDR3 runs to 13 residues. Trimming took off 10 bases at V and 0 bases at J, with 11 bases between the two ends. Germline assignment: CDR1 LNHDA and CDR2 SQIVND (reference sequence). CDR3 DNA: TGTGCCACCCGACAGGAGAGCACAGATACGCAGTATTTT. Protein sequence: CATRQESTDTQYF.

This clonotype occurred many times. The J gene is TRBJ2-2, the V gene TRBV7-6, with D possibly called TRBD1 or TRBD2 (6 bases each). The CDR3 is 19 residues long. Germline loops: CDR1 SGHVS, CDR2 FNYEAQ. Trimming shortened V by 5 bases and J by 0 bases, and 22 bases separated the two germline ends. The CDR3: CASSRGPGGSRSNTGELFF. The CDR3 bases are TGTGCCAGCAGCCGGGGGCCCGGGGGATCCCGTTCGAACACCGGGGAGCTGTTTTTT.

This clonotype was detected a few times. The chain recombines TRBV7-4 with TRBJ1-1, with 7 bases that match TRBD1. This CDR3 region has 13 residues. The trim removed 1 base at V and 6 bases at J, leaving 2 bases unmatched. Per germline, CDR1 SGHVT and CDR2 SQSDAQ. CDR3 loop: CASSLEGAAEAFF. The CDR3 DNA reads TGTGCCAGCAGCTTAGAGGGGGCAGCTGAAGCTTTCTTT.

CDR3 DNA sequence: TGTGCCAGCAGCCGCCGGGGGGGGGAGCCCCAGCATTTT. Amino acids: CASSRRGGEPQHF. The chain is built from TRBV7-2 and TRBJ1-5; tentatively, D is TRBD1 (5 bases). Trimming shortened V by 5 bases and J by 8 bases, and 13 bases separated the two germline ends. CDR3 length: 13 residues. Germline V gene lookup returns CDR1 SGHTA and CDR2 FQGNSA.

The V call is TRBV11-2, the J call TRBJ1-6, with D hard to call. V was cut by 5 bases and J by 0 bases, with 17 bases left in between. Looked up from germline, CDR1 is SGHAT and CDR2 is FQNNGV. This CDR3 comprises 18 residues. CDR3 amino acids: CASSPRAGGSSYNSPLHF. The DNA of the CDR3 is TGTGCCAGCAGCCCCCGGGCGGGCGGGAGCTCCTATAATTCACCCCTCCACTTT.

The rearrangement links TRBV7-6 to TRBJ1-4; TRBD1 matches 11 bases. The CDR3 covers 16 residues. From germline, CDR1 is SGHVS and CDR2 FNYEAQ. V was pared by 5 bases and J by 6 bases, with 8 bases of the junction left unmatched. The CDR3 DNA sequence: TGTGCCAGCAGCCACGGACAGGGGGCCAGGGATGAAAAACTGTTTTTT. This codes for CASSHGQGARDEKLFF. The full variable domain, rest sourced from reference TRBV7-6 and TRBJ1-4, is GAGVSQSPRYKVTKRGQDVALRCDPISGHVSLYWYRQALGQGPEFLTYFNYEAQQDKSGLPNDRFSAERPEGSISTLTIQRTEQRDSAMYRCASSHGQGARDEKLFFGSGTQLSVL.

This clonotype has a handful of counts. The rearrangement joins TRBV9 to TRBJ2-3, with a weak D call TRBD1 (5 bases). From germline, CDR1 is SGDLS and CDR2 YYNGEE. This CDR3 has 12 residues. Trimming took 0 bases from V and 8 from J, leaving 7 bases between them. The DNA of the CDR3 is TGTGCCAGCAGCGTAGGTCAGGGTACGCAGTATTTT. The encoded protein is CASSVGQGTQYF. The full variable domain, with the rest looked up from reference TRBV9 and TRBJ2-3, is DSGVTQTPKHLITATGQRVTLRCSPRSGDLSVYWYQQSLDQGLQFLIQYYNGEERAKGNILERFSAQQFPDLHSELNLSSLELGDSALYFCASSVGQGTQYFGPGTRLTVL.

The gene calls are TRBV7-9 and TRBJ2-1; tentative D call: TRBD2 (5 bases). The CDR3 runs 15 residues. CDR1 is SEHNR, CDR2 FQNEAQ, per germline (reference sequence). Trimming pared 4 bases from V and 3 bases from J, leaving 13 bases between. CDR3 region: CASSSWTGDYNEQFF. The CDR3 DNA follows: TGTGCCAGCAGCTCGTGGACTGGCGACTACAATGAGCAGTTCTTC.

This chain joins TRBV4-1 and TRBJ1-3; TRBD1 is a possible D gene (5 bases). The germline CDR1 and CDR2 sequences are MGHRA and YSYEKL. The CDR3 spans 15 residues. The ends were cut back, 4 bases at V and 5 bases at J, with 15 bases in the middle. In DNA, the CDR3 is TGCGCCAGCAGCCCCCTCTGGGCAGGGCGAAACACCATATATTTT. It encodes CASSPLWAGRNTIYF.

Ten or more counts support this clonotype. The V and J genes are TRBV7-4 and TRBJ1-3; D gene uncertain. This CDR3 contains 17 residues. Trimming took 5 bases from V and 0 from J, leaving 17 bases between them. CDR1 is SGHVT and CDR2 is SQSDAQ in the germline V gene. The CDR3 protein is CASSPLPDSSSGNTIYF. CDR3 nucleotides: TGTGCCAGCAGCCCGTTGCCTGACTCTAGCTCTGGAAACACCATATATTTT.

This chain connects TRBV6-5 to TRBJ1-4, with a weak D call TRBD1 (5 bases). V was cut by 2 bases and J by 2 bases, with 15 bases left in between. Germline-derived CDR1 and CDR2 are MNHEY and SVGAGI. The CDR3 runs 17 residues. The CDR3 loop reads CASSYDGQGATNEKLFF. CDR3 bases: TGTGCCAGCAGTTACGACGGGCAAGGGGCGACTAATGAAAAACTGTTTTTT.

CDR3 DNA sequence: TGCAGTGCAGAACTAGCGGCGTGGGGCGAGCAGTACTTC. Protein product: CSAELAAWGEQYF. V usage is TRBV20-1 and J usage is TRBJ2-7; 8 positions agree with TRBD2. There are 13 residues in the CDR3. Germline V gene lookup returns CDR1 DFQATT and CDR2 SNEGSKA (reference sequence). Germline trimming cut 6 bases from V and 6 bases from J; bases unmatched to any gene: 10.

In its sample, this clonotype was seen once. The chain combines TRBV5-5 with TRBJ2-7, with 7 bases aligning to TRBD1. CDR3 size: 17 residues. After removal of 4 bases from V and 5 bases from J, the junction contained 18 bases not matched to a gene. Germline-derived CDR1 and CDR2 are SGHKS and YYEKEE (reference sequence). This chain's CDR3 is CASSNTRKGAHAHEQYF. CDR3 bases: TGTGCCAGCAGCAATACGAGAAAGGGGGCGCATGCCCACGAGCAGTACTTC. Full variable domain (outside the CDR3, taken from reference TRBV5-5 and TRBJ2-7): DAGVTQSPTHLIKTRGQQVTLRCSPISGHKSVSWYQQVLGQGPQFIFQYYEKEERGRGNFPDRFSARQFPNYSSELNVNALLLGDSALYLCASSNTRKGAHAHEQYFGPGTRLTVT.